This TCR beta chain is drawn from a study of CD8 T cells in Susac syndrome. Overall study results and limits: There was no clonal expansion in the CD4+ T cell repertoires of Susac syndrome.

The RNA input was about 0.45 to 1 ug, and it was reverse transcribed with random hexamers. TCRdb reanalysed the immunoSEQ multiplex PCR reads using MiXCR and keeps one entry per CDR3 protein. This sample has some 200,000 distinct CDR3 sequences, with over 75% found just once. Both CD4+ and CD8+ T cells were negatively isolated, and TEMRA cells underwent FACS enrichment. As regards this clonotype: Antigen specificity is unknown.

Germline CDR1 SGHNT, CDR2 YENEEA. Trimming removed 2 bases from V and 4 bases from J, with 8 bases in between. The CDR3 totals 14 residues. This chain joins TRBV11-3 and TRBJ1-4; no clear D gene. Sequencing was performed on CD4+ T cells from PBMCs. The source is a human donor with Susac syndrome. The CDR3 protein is CASSLYSFNEKLFF. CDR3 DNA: TGTGCCAGCAGCTTATACAGCTTTAATGAAAAACTGTTTTTT.